This TCR beta chain was retrieved from a study of blood T cell repertoires in COVID-19. The repertoire was sequenced with immunoSEQ multiplex PCR; TCRdb's copy has only in-frame clones and lacks some. Of about 240,000 clones detected, around 88% appear once; the ten largest clones hold 2.5% to 3.5%. J was trimmed by 8 bases and V by 5 bases; bases with no gene match: 13. Looked up from germline, CDR1 is LNHDA and CDR2 is SQIVND (reference sequence). This CDR3 has 16 amino acids. The sequence was collected from a woman in her thirties or forties with acute COVID-19. This rearrangement joins TRBV19 to TRBJ2-1, with 9 bases identical to TRBD2. Specimen: PBMCs or T cells enriched from blood (not recorded which). CDR3 sequence reads: CASSSSPAGGVDEQFF. CDR3 coding DNA: TGTGCCAGTAGTTCTTCTCCAGCGGGAGGCGTAGATGAGCAGTTCTTC.